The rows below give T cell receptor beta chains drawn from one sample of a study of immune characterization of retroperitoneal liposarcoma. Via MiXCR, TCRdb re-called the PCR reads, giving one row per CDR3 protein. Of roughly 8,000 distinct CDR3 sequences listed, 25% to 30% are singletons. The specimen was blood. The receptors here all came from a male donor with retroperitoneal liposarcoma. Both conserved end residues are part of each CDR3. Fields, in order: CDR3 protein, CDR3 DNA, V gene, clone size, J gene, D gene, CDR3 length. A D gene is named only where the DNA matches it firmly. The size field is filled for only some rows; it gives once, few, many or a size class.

CASSQRSSGRVQETQYF	TGTGCCAGCAGCCAGAGGTCTAGCGGGAGGGTCCAGGAGACCCAGTACTTC	TRBV27	-	TRBJ2-5	TRBD2	17
CASSLTQTITSTDTQYF	TGTGCCAGCAGTTTAACACAGACCATAACTAGCACAGATACGCAGTATTTT	TRBV12-3/TRBV12-4	many	TRBJ2-3	-	17
CASSWQGPGTEAFF	TGTGCCAGCAGCTGGCAGGGGCCGGGCACTGAAGCTTTCTTT	TRBV7-2	-	TRBJ1-1	-	14
CASSLWATGDGQPQHF	TGTGCCAGCAGTTTATGGGCAACAGGGGACGGACAGCCCCAGCATTTT	TRBV27	few	TRBJ1-5	TRBD1	16
CASILALGTGLTDTQYF	TGTGCCAGCATTCTAGCGTTGGGGACAGGCCTCACAGATACGCAGTATTTT	TRBV6-1	many	TRBJ2-3	TRBD1	17
CSVGGPGLAGVSYNEQFF	TGCAGCGTTGGGGGCCCGGGACTAGCGGGAGTTTCCTACAATGAGCAGTTCTTC	TRBV29-1	-	TRBJ2-1	TRBD2	18
CASSPDTGYGYTF	TGTGCCAGCAGCCCGGACACAGGCTATGGCTACACCTTC	TRBV6-5	few	TRBJ1-2	-	13
CSARELAGKNIQYF	TGCAGTGCTAGAGAGCTAGCGGGGAAAAACATTCAGTACTTC	TRBV20-1	-	TRBJ2-4	TRBD2	14
CASHSTSGVYEQYF	TGTGCCAGCCACAGCACTAGCGGGGTATACGAGCAGTACTTC	TRBV6-1	medium-sized	TRBJ2-7	TRBD2	14
CASSWETSGRSEQYF	TGTGCCAGCAGTTGGGAGACTAGCGGGAGGTCCGAGCAGTACTTC	TRBV27	-	TRBJ2-7	TRBD2	15
CASSRTGEFDGYTF	TGTGCCAGCAGCCGGACAGGGGAGTTTGATGGCTACACCTTC	TRBV7-2	-	TRBJ1-2	TRBD1	14
CATSDSAREPYNEQFF	TGTGCCACCAGTGATTCGGCACGGGAGCCCTACAATGAGCAGTTCTTC	TRBV24-1	-	TRBJ2-1	-	16
CASSEEYRVGGYGYTF	TGTGCCAGCAGTGAAGAGTACAGGGTGGGAGGTTATGGCTACACCTTC	TRBV6-1	medium-sized	TRBJ1-2	-	16
CASTPAGTSNEQYF	TGTGCCAGCACCCCTGCCGGGACCAGCAATGAGCAGTACTTC	TRBV12-3/TRBV12-4	-	TRBJ2-5	-	14
CASRLAVNTEAFF	TGTGCCAGCAGGTTAGCAGTGAACACTGAAGCTTTCTTT	TRBV6-1	-	TRBJ1-1	-	13
CASSEGNQPQHF	TGTGCCAGCAGTGAAGGCAATCAGCCCCAGCATTTT	TRBV6-1	few	TRBJ1-5	-	12
CASSWAGGTGELFF	TGTGCCAGCAGTTGGGCAGGGGGCACCGGGGAGCTGTTTTTT	TRBV6-1	medium-sized	TRBJ2-2	TRBD1	14
CASSLPGTGVNTGELFF	TGTGCCAGCAGCTTACCCGGGACAGGGGTGAACACCGGGGAGCTGTTTTTT	TRBV11-3	-	TRBJ2-2	TRBD1	17
CSVGTGGISEAFF	TGCAGCGTCGGTACAGGGGGCATCTCTGAAGCTTTCTTT	TRBV29-1	-	TRBJ1-1	TRBD1	13
CASSVTSGGNEQFF	TGTGCCAGCAGCGTGACTAGCGGAGGGAATGAGCAGTTCTTC	TRBV9	few	TRBJ2-1	TRBD2	14
CASSQVGALGTAFYGYTF	TGCGCCAGCAGCCAAGTGGGGGCCCTTGGGACAGCTTTCTATGGCTACACCTTC	TRBV4-1	-	TRBJ1-2	TRBD1	18
CASSYPTKSGRDEQYF	TGTGCCAGCAGTTACCCAACTAAGTCTGGAAGGGACGAGCAGTACTTC	TRBV6-6	few	TRBJ2-7	-	16
CASRVTGGEAFF	TGTGCCAGCAGGGTAACAGGGGGTGAAGCTTTCTTT	TRBV6-1	-	TRBJ1-1	TRBD1	12
CASSQDRTGAGRPYEQYF	TGCGCCAGCAGCCAAGATAGGACGGGAGCGGGGAGACCCTACGAGCAGTACTTT	TRBV4-1	-	TRBJ2-7	TRBD2	18
CSAGTEAFF	TGCAGTGCCGGGACAGAAGCTTTCTTT	TRBV20-1	-	TRBJ1-1	-	9
CASSDGLAGDGTTYEQYF	TGTGCCAGCAGTGACGGACTAGCGGGAGATGGGACTACCTACGAGCAGTACTTC	TRBV6-6	-	TRBJ2-7	TRBD2	18
CASSQDRGLSSSYNEQFF	TGTGCCAGCAGCCAAGATCGGGGCTTGTCGAGCTCCTACAATGAGCAGTTCTTC	TRBV14	many	TRBJ2-1	-	18
CASSLAGTGVGTEAFF	TGCGCCAGCAGCTTGGCGGGTACGGGGGTGGGCACTGAAGCTTTCTTT	TRBV5-1	few	TRBJ1-1	-	16
CASSLLPTSGIGYNEQFF	TGCGCCAGCAGCCTCCTACCGACTAGCGGGATCGGATACAATGAGCAGTTCTTC	TRBV4-1	-	TRBJ2-1	TRBD2	18
CASSESEGTDTQYF	TGCGCCAGCAGTGAGTCGGAGGGCACAGATACGCAGTATTTT	TRBV10-1	few	TRBJ2-3	-	14
CASSYSPPRGSPLHF	TGTGCCAGCAGTTACTCCCCCCCCCGGGGCTCACCCCTCCACTTT	TRBV6-6	-	TRBJ1-6	-	15
CASSEGAGLGETQYF	TGCGCCAGCAGTGAGGGGGCAGGGTTAGGAGAGACCCAGTACTTC	TRBV10-1	-	TRBJ2-5	-	15
CASSLAVVSGSNPGTDTQYF	TGTGCCAGCAGTTTAGCGGTCGTAAGCGGGAGTAATCCTGGCACAGATACGCAGTATTTT	TRBV27	-	TRBJ2-3	TRBD2	20
CASNDRVLTNEQFF	TGTGCCAGCAACGACAGGGTCCTGACGAATGAGCAGTTCTTC	TRBV7-2	medium-sized	TRBJ2-1	TRBD1	14
CASRVYSNQPQHF	TGTGCCAGCAGGGTATATAGCAATCAGCCCCAGCATTTT	TRBV6-1	-	TRBJ1-5	-	13
CASRITYEQFF	TGTGCCAGCAGGATCACTTATGAGCAGTTCTTC	TRBV6-1	medium-sized	TRBJ2-1	-	11
CASSLLQGNEQFF	TGTGCCAGCAGCTTATTACAGGGCAATGAGCAGTTCTTC	TRBV11-2	few	TRBJ2-1	-	13
CASRGGRQGSVEQFF	TGTGCCAGCCGAGGCGGTAGACAGGGATCGGTTGAGCAGTTCTTC	TRBV7-8	medium-sized	TRBJ2-1	TRBD1	15
CASSQVLGRGSNQPQHF	TGCGCCAGCAGCCAAGTTCTAGGGAGAGGGAGCAATCAGCCCCAGCATTTT	TRBV4-3	-	TRBJ1-5	-	17
CASSGGQGSNEQYF	TGTGCCAGCAGTGGGGGACAGGGGTCGAACGAGCAGTACTTC	TRBV6-1	medium-sized	TRBJ2-7	TRBD1	14
CASGLRSGIGQETQYF	TGTGCTAGTGGTTTGAGGTCGGGGATTGGCCAAGAGACCCAGTACTTC	TRBV12-5	medium-sized	TRBJ2-5	-	16
CASRPPSGGETQYF	TGTGCCAGCAGGCCTCCCTCGGGCGGGGAGACCCAGTACTTC	TRBV6-2/TRBV6-3	few	TRBJ2-5	-	14
CASSQDSSGPGSYEQYF	TGCGCCAGCAGCCAAGACTCCTCCGGGCCGGGGTCCTACGAGCAGTACTTC	TRBV4-1	-	TRBJ2-7	-	17
CASSYSIYNEQLF	TGTGCCAGCAGTTACTCAATATACAATGAGCAGTTATTC	TRBV6-6	many	TRBJ2-1	-	13
CASSFTSVGETQYF	TGTGCCAGCAGCTTTACTAGTGTTGGGGAGACCCAGTACTTC	TRBV7-2	many	TRBJ2-5	-	14